These T cell receptor beta chains were read from a single sample in a study of blood T cell repertoires in COVID-19. The method was immunoSEQ multiplex PCR; TCRdb's version includes in-frame clones alone and lacks a portion of them. The sample has fewer than 200,000 clones; more than 80% are singletons. The sample was PBMCs or T cells enriched from blood (not recorded which). The receptors shown here come from a man between 45 and 60 years old who had recovered from COVID-19. CDR3s include the opening cysteine and the closing phenylalanine or tryptophan. A D gene is named only where the DNA matches it firmly. Size is omitted from some rows. Given values are once, few, many or a class for expanded clones.

size	D	V	J	DNA	CDR3
once	-	TRBV11-2	TRBJ1-3	TGTGCCAGCAGCTCAACGGTTAGTGGAAACACCATATATTTT	CASSSTVSGNTIYF
-	TRBD2	TRBV3-1/TRBV3-2	TRBJ2-4	TGTGCCAGCAGCCAACTAGCGGGGGGAAACATTCAGTACTTC	CASSQLAGGNIQYF
-	TRBD1	TRBV19	TRBJ2-6	TGTGCCAGTAGTATAACAGGGGCTGGGGCCAACGTCCTGACTTTC	CASSITGAGANVLTF
-	-	TRBV24-1	TRBJ2-1	TGTGCCACCAGTGAGGGGGCCGGCTACAATGAGCAGTTCTTC	CATSEGAGYNEQFF
-	TRBD2	TRBV19	TRBJ2-1	TGTGCCAGTAGTATTAAACTAGCGGGACCCCGGGGAAATGAGCAGTTCTTC	CASSIKLAGPRGNEQFF
-	-	TRBV5-6	TRBJ1-6	TGTGCCAGCAGCTCCCGGGGTCTAAGGAAGCAGTCACCCCTCCACTTT	CASSSRGLRKQSPLHF
-	TRBD1	TRBV12-3/TRBV12-4	TRBJ1-3	TGTGCCAGCCAATACAAGGGGGGGACAGGCCAATATTTT	CASQYKGGTGQYF
-	-	TRBV30	TRBJ1-6	TGTGCCTGGAGTGTAAATCAGGCGGGTTCACCCCTCCACTTT	CAWSVNQAGSPLHF
-	TRBD1	TRBV5-1	TRBJ2-7	TGCGCCAGCAGCCGGGACAGCCTCTCCTACGAGCAGTACTTC	CASSRDSLSYEQYF
-	-	TRBV9	TRBJ2-2	TGTGCCAGCAGCGGGGGGGACGGCACCGGGGAGCTGTTTTTT	CASSGGDGTGELFF
-	-	TRBV30	TRBJ2-2	TGTGCTTTCAAAAGCGGGTTTATGGCCGGGGAGCTGTTTTTT	CAFKSGFMAGELFF
-	-	TRBV2	TRBJ1-5	TGTGCCAGCACCTTAGACAGCTATAGCAATCAGCCCCAGCATTTT	CASTLDSYSNQPQHF
-	-	TRBV28	TRBJ1-4	TGTGCCAGCAGTTTGTCGGGGGAAGGAATACGGGAAAAACTGTTTTTT	CASSLSGEGIREKLFF
-	-	TRBV6-5	TRBJ1-1	TGTGCCAGCAGTTACTCGAACCCAGGGTCCACTGAAGCTTTCTTT	CASSYSNPGSTEAFF
-	TRBD2	TRBV28	TRBJ2-3	TGTGCCAGCACCGAGCGGGGGGGCGGCACAGATACGCAGTATTTT	CASTERGGGTDTQYF
-	-	TRBV21-1	TRBJ1-1	TGTGCCAGCAGCGGAGGCCGCGGGACTTTCTTT	CASSGGRGTFF
-	-	TRBV11-2	TRBJ2-7	TGTGCCAGCAGCTTCAGGGGTAGCTCCTACGAGCAGTACTTC	CASSFRGSSYEQYF
-	-	TRBV27	TRBJ1-5	TGTGCCAGCAGTTTAGAGGGCGGGTGGCCCCAGCATTTT	CASSLEGGWPQHF
-	TRBD1	TRBV15	TRBJ1-2	TGTGCCACCAGCAGAGATAGTGTTCAGGGGGCAAATTATGGCTACACCTTC	CATSRDSVQGANYGYTF
-	TRBD2	TRBV4-3	TRBJ2-7	TGCGCCAGCAGCCGACTAGCGGGGGACGAGCAGTACTTC	CASSRLAGDEQYF
-	-	TRBV4-3	TRBJ1-5	TGCGCCAGCAGCCCAGACGCGGGAGGGAATCAGCCCCAGCATTTT	CASSPDAGGNQPQHF
-	TRBD2	TRBV3-1/TRBV3-2	TRBJ2-3	TGTGCCAGCAGCCAAGCAAGCGGGGGGGGCACAGATACGCAGTATTTT	CASSQASGGGTDTQYF
-	TRBD1	TRBV19	TRBJ1-2	TGTGCCAGTAGTCTTGACAGGGACTATGGCTACACCTTC	CASSLDRDYGYTF
-	TRBD1	TRBV6-5	TRBJ1-5	TGTGCCAGCGGCCGGGACAGATATAGCAATCAGCCCCAGCATTTT	CASGRDRYSNQPQHF
-	-	TRBV7-5	TRBJ1-3	TGTGCCAGAAGCTCCGACTATGGGGGCGCCTCTGGAAACACCATATATTTT	CARSSDYGGASGNTIYF
-	TRBD2	TRBV19	TRBJ2-7	TGTGCCAGTAGGGATAGCGGGGACCCATACGAGCAGTACTTC	CASRDSGDPYEQYF
-	-	TRBV9	TRBJ2-6	TGTGCCAGCAGCGTAGAGGGGTCCGGGGCCAACGTCCTGACTTTC	CASSVEGSGANVLTF
-	TRBD1	TRBV18	TRBJ2-1	TGTGCCAGCTCACCCGCGACAGGGACCTTGAATGAGCAGTTCTTC	CASSPATGTLNEQFF
-	TRBD1	TRBV27	TRBJ1-2	TGTGCCAGCAGTTCGGGACAGGGTATAATGAACTATGGCTACACCTTC	CASSSGQGIMNYGYTF
-	TRBD2	TRBV20-1	TRBJ2-1	TGCAGCGGGGGGACTTACAATGAGCAGTTCTTC	CSGGTYNEQFF
-	TRBD2	TRBV10-3	TRBJ2-5	TGTGCCATCAGTGAGCCGGGGGGCCAAGAGACCCAGTACTTC	CAISEPGGQETQYF
-	TRBD1	TRBV6-6	TRBJ2-7	TGTGCCAGCGGACATTCAGGGGGCTACGAGCAGTACTTC	CASGHSGGYEQYF
-	TRBD1	TRBV9	TRBJ2-1	TGTGCCAGCAGCTTACGGACAGGGGCCTACAATGAGCAGTTCTTC	CASSLRTGAYNEQFF
-	-	TRBV7-9	TRBJ2-5	TGTGCCAGCAGCTTAGCGGGGGCTATACAAGAGACCCAGTACTTC	CASSLAGAIQETQYF
few	TRBD2	TRBV7-8	TRBJ2-2	TGTGCCAGCAGCCCCCGGGGGGGTATGGCCGGGGAGCTGTTTTTT	CASSPRGGMAGELFF
-	TRBD1	TRBV11-2	TRBJ2-2	TGTGCCAGCAGCAGTGACAGGGGCGGGGAGCTGTTTTTT	CASSSDRGGELFF
-	TRBD2	TRBV5-4	TRBJ2-7	TGTGCCAGCAGCCCCGGACTAGCCTACGAGCAGTACTTC	CASSPGLAYEQYF
-	-	TRBV18	TRBJ1-3	TGTGCCAGCTCACCTAGCGTTGATGTCTCTGGAAACACCATATATTTT	CASSPSVDVSGNTIYF
few	-	TRBV3-1/TRBV3-2	TRBJ1-6	TGTGCCAGCAGCCAAGATAGCATCTGGGGGGGAAGCTCCTATAATTCACCCCTCCACTTT	CASSQDSIWGGSSYNSPLHF
-	TRBD1	TRBV2	TRBJ1-2	TGTGCCAGCCAGACCCGACAGGGGGTGAGAAACTATGGCTACACCTTC	CASQTRQGVRNYGYTF
once	TRBD2	TRBV24-1	TRBJ2-5	TGTGCCACCAGTGATCCTGTAGCGGGGGGGGTCGAGACCCAGTACTTC	CATSDPVAGGVETQYF
-	TRBD1	TRBV7-9	TRBJ2-3	TGTGCCAGCAGCCACTGGACAGGGACAGATACGCAGTATTTT	CASSHWTGTDTQYF
-	-	TRBV3-1/TRBV3-2	TRBJ2-5	TGTGCCAGCAGCCTCAAGGGGGTGGGGACCCAGTACTTC	CASSLKGVGTQYF
-	TRBD1	TRBV5-1	TRBJ1-1	TGCGCCAGCAGCTTGAGATTAGACAGGGCCACTGAAGCTTTCTTT	CASSLRLDRATEAFF
-	-	TRBV10-3	TRBJ1-3	TGTGCCATCAGTGAGGCGGGGATTGGAAACACCATATATTTT	CAISEAGIGNTIYF
-	-	TRBV12-3/TRBV12-4	TRBJ1-5	TGTGCCAGCAGTTGGGGGGGGCAGCCCCAGCATTTT	CASSWGGQPQHF
-	-	TRBV5-8	TRBJ1-5	TGTGCCAGCAGCCCACGGGGGGGGATTCAGCCCCAGCATTTT	CASSPRGGIQPQHF